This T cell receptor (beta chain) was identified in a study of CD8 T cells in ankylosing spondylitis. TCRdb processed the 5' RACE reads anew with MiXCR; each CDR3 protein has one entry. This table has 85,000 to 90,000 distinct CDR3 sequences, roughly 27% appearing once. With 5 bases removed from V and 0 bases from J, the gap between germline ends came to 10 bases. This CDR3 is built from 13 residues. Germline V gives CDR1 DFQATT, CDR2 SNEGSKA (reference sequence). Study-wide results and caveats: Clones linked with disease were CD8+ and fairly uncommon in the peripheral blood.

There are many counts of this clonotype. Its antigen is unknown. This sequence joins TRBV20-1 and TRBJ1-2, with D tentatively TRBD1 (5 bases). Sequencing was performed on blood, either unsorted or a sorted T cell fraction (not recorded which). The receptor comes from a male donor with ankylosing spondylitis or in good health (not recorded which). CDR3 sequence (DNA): TGCAGTGCTTCTGACAGTCCTAACTATGGCTACACCTTC. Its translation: CSASDSPNYGYTF.